This is a list of T cell receptor beta chains from one sample in a study of blood T cell repertoires in COVID-19. Sequencing used immunoSEQ multiplex PCR; TCRdb keeps in-frame clones, though not all of them. The table records some 120,000 clones, 75% to 95% of them present only once. Sequenced sample: peripheral blood. The receptor source for this set is a human donor with active COVID-19. The donor label of this sample is uncertain. CDR3s include the opening cysteine and the closing phenylalanine or tryptophan. D genes are given only for firm matches. The size field is filled for only some rows; it gives once, few, many or a size class.

J gene: TRBJ1-1; clone size: .; V gene: TRBV10-3; D gene: TRBD1; CDR3 DNA: TGTGCCATCAGTGTAGGGACAGGGGGATATGAAGCTTTCTTT; CDR3 protein: CAISVGTGGYEAFF
J gene: TRBJ2-6; clone size: .; V gene: TRBV3-1/TRBV3-2; D gene: TRBD1; CDR3 DNA: TGTGCCAGCAGCCCGACCGGGACAGGGGCTGGGGCCAACGTCCTGACTTTC; CDR3 protein: CASSPTGTGAGANVLTF
J gene: TRBJ1-4; clone size: .; V gene: TRBV7-9; D gene: .; CDR3 DNA: TGTGCCAGCAGCTTCAGGGGTATCTTAGGTGAAAAACTGTTTTTT; CDR3 protein: CASSFRGILGEKLFF
J gene: TRBJ1-3; clone size: .; V gene: TRBV9; D gene: .; CDR3 DNA: TGTGCCAGCAGCGCACTTACTGGAAACACCATATATTTT; CDR3 protein: CASSALTGNTIYF
J gene: TRBJ1-1; clone size: .; V gene: TRBV30; D gene: .; CDR3 DNA: TGTGCCTGGAGTCGGGGGGCTGGGACTGAAGCTTTCTTT; CDR3 protein: CAWSRGAGTEAFF
J gene: TRBJ2-3; clone size: .; V gene: TRBV27; D gene: .; CDR3 DNA: TGTGCCAGCAGTTTATTTTCTCCTCCCGCAGATACGCAGTATTTT; CDR3 protein: CASSLFSPPADTQYF
J gene: TRBJ1-1; clone size: .; V gene: TRBV9; D gene: TRBD1; CDR3 DNA: TGTGCCAGCAGCGTTAAATCGGGACAGTTGAACACTGAAGCTTTCTTT; CDR3 protein: CASSVKSGQLNTEAFF
J gene: TRBJ1-2; clone size: .; V gene: TRBV5-4; D gene: .; CDR3 DNA: TGTGCCAGCAGCCCGGCGCAGGATAACTATGGCTACACCTTC; CDR3 protein: CASSPAQDNYGYTF
J gene: TRBJ2-7; clone size: .; V gene: TRBV14; D gene: TRBD2; CDR3 DNA: TGTGCCAGCAGCCACCCTAGCGGGGGGCTATCAAAGCCCGAGCAGTACTTC; CDR3 protein: CASSHPSGGLSKPEQYF
J gene: TRBJ2-7; clone size: .; V gene: TRBV14; D gene: .; CDR3 DNA: TGTGCCAGCAGCCAACAGGGGTTGTACGAGCAGTACTTC; CDR3 protein: CASSQQGLYEQYF
J gene: TRBJ2-5; clone size: .; V gene: TRBV7-6; D gene: TRBD2; CDR3 DNA: TGTGCCAGCAGCTTAGCGTCTACTAGCGGGGGAGAGACCCAGTACTTC; CDR3 protein: CASSLASTSGGETQYF
J gene: TRBJ1-4; clone size: .; V gene: TRBV6-2/TRBV6-3; D gene: .; CDR3 DNA: TGTGCCAGCAGTTACTCTTCTGGAGGGGTGTTCGGTAGAGAAAAACTGTTTTTT; CDR3 protein: CASSYSSGGVFGREKLFF
J gene: TRBJ2-1; clone size: .; V gene: TRBV10-3; D gene: .; CDR3 DNA: TGTGCCATCAGTGACCCAAGTGACTGGAGCTCCTACAATGAGCAGTTCTTC; CDR3 protein: CAISDPSDWSSYNEQFF
J gene: TRBJ2-2; clone size: .; V gene: TRBV5-1; D gene: .; CDR3 DNA: TGCGCCAGCAGCTTGGGTGCTTCCCTGGGCCCCGGGGAGCTGTTTTTT; CDR3 protein: CASSLGASLGPGELFF
J gene: TRBJ2-1; clone size: .; V gene: TRBV10-3; D gene: .; CDR3 DNA: TGTGCCATCGGAATAGGGACTGCAACCAATGAGCAGTTCTTC; CDR3 protein: CAIGIGTATNEQFF
J gene: TRBJ2-6; clone size: .; V gene: TRBV5-1; D gene: TRBD1; CDR3 DNA: TGCGCCAGCAGCTTGGGCCCGGGACAGGGGACCAACGTCCTGACTTTC; CDR3 protein: CASSLGPGQGTNVLTF
J gene: TRBJ1-1; clone size: .; V gene: TRBV7-9; D gene: TRBD1; CDR3 DNA: TGTGCCAGCAGCTCCCCCAGACAGGGAAGATGGCAGGTTGAAGCTTTCTTT; CDR3 protein: CASSSPRQGRWQVEAFF
J gene: TRBJ2-1; clone size: .; V gene: TRBV9; D gene: TRBD2; CDR3 DNA: TGTGCCAGCAGCGCCCGCCCCCCCGGGACTAGCGTGTCGAATGAGCAGTTCTTC; CDR3 protein: CASSARPPGTSVSNEQFF
J gene: TRBJ2-3; clone size: .; V gene: TRBV11-2; D gene: TRBD1; CDR3 DNA: TGTGCCAGCAGCGGACAGGGGGCGGGAGATACGCAGTATTTT; CDR3 protein: CASSGQGAGDTQYF
J gene: TRBJ2-6; clone size: .; V gene: TRBV7-6; D gene: .; CDR3 DNA: TGTGCCAGCAGCTTAGCGCTAACCAGGATCTTCTCTGGGGCCAACGTCCTGACTTTC; CDR3 protein: CASSLALTRIFSGANVLTF
J gene: TRBJ1-2; clone size: .; V gene: TRBV7-9; D gene: .; CDR3 DNA: TGTGCCAGCAGCTTCGGGTCGTGGGGAGTCGGGAGTTCCTATGGCTACACCTTC; CDR3 protein: CASSFGSWGVGSSYGYTF
J gene: TRBJ1-1; clone size: .; V gene: TRBV4-3; D gene: TRBD1; CDR3 DNA: TGCGCCAGCAGCCGGGACAGGGATATTCTGAACACTGAAGCTTTCTTT; CDR3 protein: CASSRDRDILNTEAFF
J gene: TRBJ2-2; clone size: few; V gene: TRBV7-8; D gene: TRBD2; CDR3 DNA: TGTGCCAGCAGCTTAAGCGTCCTACGACGGGGGGCGAACACCGGGGAGCTGTTTTTT; CDR3 protein: CASSLSVLRRGANTGELFF
J gene: TRBJ1-3; clone size: .; V gene: TRBV6-5; D gene: .; CDR3 DNA: TGTGCCAGCAGTTTAACGGGATCCGGAAACACCATATATTTT; CDR3 protein: CASSLTGSGNTIYF
J gene: TRBJ1-6; clone size: .; V gene: TRBV7-2; D gene: .; CDR3 DNA: TGTGCCAGCAGCCCCAGGGATGTGCGCAATTATAATTCACCCCTCCACTTT; CDR3 protein: CASSPRDVRNYNSPLHF
J gene: TRBJ2-3; clone size: .; V gene: TRBV27; D gene: TRBD1; CDR3 DNA: TGTGCCAGCCGGACAGGTCATAGCACAGATACGCAGTATTTT; CDR3 protein: CASRTGHSTDTQYF
J gene: TRBJ1-3; clone size: .; V gene: TRBV5-6; D gene: .; CDR3 DNA: TGTGCCAGCAGTTCAACAGACTCTGGAAACACCATATATTTT; CDR3 protein: CASSSTDSGNTIYF
J gene: TRBJ1-1; clone size: once; V gene: TRBV9; D gene: .; CDR3 DNA: TGTGCCAGCAGCGTAGGACATCAGGTACTCACTGAAGCTTTCTTT; CDR3 protein: CASSVGHQVLTEAFF
J gene: TRBJ1-4; clone size: .; V gene: TRBV9; D gene: .; CDR3 DNA: TGTGCCAGCAGCGTAGCCCCATCTTCCGGGGGGAGGGAAAAACTGTTTTTT; CDR3 protein: CASSVAPSSGGREKLFF
J gene: TRBJ2-1; clone size: .; V gene: TRBV7-3; D gene: TRBD2; CDR3 DNA: TGTGCCAGCAGCTCTAGCGGGGGGGCCTTAGAGCAGTTCTTC; CDR3 protein: CASSSSGGALEQFF
J gene: TRBJ1-6; clone size: .; V gene: TRBV6-5; D gene: .; CDR3 DNA: TGTGCCAGCAGTTACGGCGACGGGGGAGGGGGTTCACCCCTCCACTTT; CDR3 protein: CASSYGDGGGGSPLHF
J gene: TRBJ2-1; clone size: .; V gene: TRBV7-3; D gene: .; CDR3 DNA: TGTGCCAGCAGCTCGGGCCAAGGGGTCTACAATGAGCAGTTCTTC; CDR3 protein: CASSSGQGVYNEQFF
J gene: TRBJ1-2; clone size: .; V gene: TRBV5-5; D gene: .; CDR3 DNA: TGTGCCAGCAGCTTGATAGGGGGATCCTATGGCTACACCTTC; CDR3 protein: CASSLIGGSYGYTF
J gene: TRBJ2-7; clone size: .; V gene: TRBV9; D gene: TRBD2; CDR3 DNA: TGTGCCAGCAGCGCGGGACTAGCGGGATACGAGCAGTACTTC; CDR3 protein: CASSAGLAGYEQYF
J gene: TRBJ1-5; clone size: .; V gene: TRBV19; D gene: TRBD1; CDR3 DNA: TGTGCCAGTAGTATAGACCTATCGACAGGGGGCCAGGGCAATCAGCCCCAGCATTTT; CDR3 protein: CASSIDLSTGGQGNQPQHF
J gene: TRBJ2-2; clone size: .; V gene: TRBV5-5; D gene: .; CDR3 DNA: TGTGCCAGCAGCTCGAACAGGGCCCCCACCGGGGAGCTGTTTTTT; CDR3 protein: CASSSNRAPTGELFF
J gene: TRBJ1-6; clone size: once; V gene: TRBV20-1; D gene: .; CDR3 DNA: TGCAGTGCTAGTGACCCTCTTAACAGAAGCTCCTATAATTCACCCCTCCACTTT; CDR3 protein: CSASDPLNRSSYNSPLHF
J gene: TRBJ1-2; clone size: .; V gene: TRBV7-2; D gene: .; CDR3 DNA: TGTGCCAGCAGCTCCACAGGGAAGGGGTATGGCTACACCTTC; CDR3 protein: CASSSTGKGYGYTF
J gene: TRBJ2-2; clone size: .; V gene: TRBV29-1; D gene: TRBD1; CDR3 DNA: TGCAGCGTCGGGGTAGGGACAGGGGGCGGTACCGGGGAGCTGTTTTTT; CDR3 protein: CSVGVGTGGGTGELFF
J gene: TRBJ2-3; clone size: .; V gene: TRBV5-8; D gene: .; CDR3 DNA: TGTGCCAGCAGCTCACCCTACACAGATACGCAGTATTTT; CDR3 protein: CASSSPYTDTQYF
J gene: TRBJ1-2; clone size: few; V gene: TRBV6-2/TRBV6-3; D gene: .; CDR3 DNA: TGTGCCAGCAGTTCGACAGTTTTCAGCTTAAACTATGGCTACACCTTC; CDR3 protein: CASSSTVFSLNYGYTF
J gene: TRBJ2-2; clone size: .; V gene: TRBV6-2/TRBV6-3; D gene: .; CDR3 DNA: TGTGCCAGCAGTTACGGGTCCGGAACAGCGAACACCGGGGAGCTGTTTTTT; CDR3 protein: CASSYGSGTANTGELFF
J gene: TRBJ2-1; clone size: .; V gene: TRBV9; D gene: TRBD1; CDR3 DNA: TGTGCCAGCAGCGTATTGACAGGGGGCCGAGAGCAGTTCTTC; CDR3 protein: CASSVLTGGREQFF
J gene: TRBJ2-5; clone size: .; V gene: TRBV2; D gene: .; CDR3 DNA: TGTGCCAGCAGGGCAGGACTCCTCCAAGAGACCCAGTACTTC; CDR3 protein: CASRAGLLQETQYF
J gene: TRBJ1-1; clone size: .; V gene: TRBV18; D gene: .; CDR3 DNA: TGTGCCAGCTCACTAGCCGGACAGCTGAACACTGAAGCTTTCTTT; CDR3 protein: CASSLAGQLNTEAFF
J gene: TRBJ1-1; clone size: .; V gene: TRBV29-1; D gene: TRBD1; CDR3 DNA: TGCAGCGTTGAAGATAGAGGACAGGGATATGAAGCTTTCTTT; CDR3 protein: CSVEDRGQGYEAFF
J gene: TRBJ1-1; clone size: once; V gene: TRBV18; D gene: TRBD1; CDR3 DNA: TGTGCCAGCTCATCAGGGGGCCCCACTGAAGCTTTCTTT; CDR3 protein: CASSSGGPTEAFF